Listed here are 8 T cell receptor beta chains from one sample, sequenced in a study of blood T cell repertoires in COVID-19. Sequencing used immunoSEQ multiplex PCR; TCRdb keeps in-frame clones, though not all of them. The sample holds approximately 150,000 clones, about nine tenths seen once. Sequenced input: peripheral blood. All receptors come from a human donor in a cohort sampled during active COVID-19.

The chain joins TRBV7-2 to TRBJ1-2; 8 nucleotides line up with TRBD1. The CDR3 is made up of 14 amino acids. V shed 4 bases, J shed 6 bases, and the junction held 7 bases outside the gene matches. The germline V gene encodes CDR1 SGHTA and CDR2 FQGNSA. The CDR3 region is CASSSTGGFDGYTF. DNA for the CDR3: TGTGCCAGCAGCTCTACAGGGGGATTTGATGGCTACACCTTC.

This chain connects TRBV7-9 to TRBJ2-3, with 10 bases identical to TRBD2. This CDR3 region has 16 residues. CDR1 and CDR2 from the germline V gene are SEHNR and FQNEAQ (reference sequence). The J segment lost 5 bases and the V segment lost 5 bases, leaving 10 bases of the junction unmatched. CDR3 sequence (DNA): TGTGCCAGCAGCCCCCACAGCGGGGGGGCCGGAGATACGCAGTATTTT. It translates to CASSPHSGGAGDTQYF.

The rearrangement joins TRBV9 to TRBJ1-2, with 9 bases fitting TRBD1. V lost 0 bases and J lost 8; bases outside the gene matches: 8. The germline V gene has CDR1 SGDLS and CDR2 YYNGEE. The CDR3 consists of 15 residues. In DNA form, the CDR3 reads TGTGCCAGCAGCGTAGCCGAGAGACAGGGGGACGGCTACACCTTC. Protein product: CASSVAERQGDGYTF.

Comment on this clone: At the DNA level, this CDR3 is encoded by other sequences in the same sample as well. V usage is TRBV5-1 and J usage is TRBJ1-1; 8 bases align to TRBD1. The CDR3 consists of 15 residues. The V gene end was trimmed by 4 bases and the J gene end by 1 base; junction bases not matched to a gene: 6. Germline CDR1 and CDR2: SGHRS and YFSETQ. The CDR3 region is CASSPQGAGNTEAFF. The CDR3 DNA follows: TGCGCCAGCAGCCCCCAGGGGGCTGGGAACACTGAAGCTTTCTTT.

This chain links TRBV4-2 with TRBJ2-1, with no clear D. CDR3 length: 17 amino acids. V gave up 0 bases and J gave up 3 bases, with 15 bases separating them. Germline CDR1 and CDR2: LGHNA and YNFKEQ. In DNA form, the CDR3 reads TGTGCCAGCAGCCAAGATAATACGGGTTCCTACTACAATGAGCAGTTCTTC. Its translation: CASSQDNTGSYYNEQFF.

V gene TRBV6-5 combines with J gene TRBJ1-4, with D maybe TRBD1 (5 bases). Between the trimmed V and J ends, which lost 6 bases and 4 bases, there was a span of 12 bases. The CDR3 sequence is 14 residues long. Germline V CDR1 and CDR2: MNHEY, SVGAGI. CDR3 sequence reads: CASSADSLNEKLFF. The CDR3 DNA reads TGTGCCAGCAGCGCTGACAGCCTTAATGAAAAACTGTTTTTT.

The V gene is TRBV6-5, the J gene TRBJ2-1; tentatively, D is TRBD1 (6 bases). The CDR3 totals 14 residues. V was trimmed by 3 bases and J by 7 bases, leaving 13 bases between them. Germline V CDR1 and CDR2: MNHEY, SVGAGI. The CDR3 DNA sequence: TGTGCCAGCAGTTATAGGGGGTCGGAGAATGAGCAGTTCTTC. Its protein product is CASSYRGSENEQFF.

The chain has TRBV9 and TRBJ2-2, with TRBD2 matching over 7 bases. V shed 2 bases, J shed 7 bases, and the junction held 5 bases outside the gene matches. CDR1 is SGDLS, CDR2 YYNGEE, per germline. The CDR3 extends over 14 amino acids. This chain's CDR3 is CASSVNWDYGELFF. In DNA form, the CDR3 reads TGTGCCAGCAGCGTCAACTGGGACTACGGGGAGCTGTTTTTT.